This TCR beta chain was sequenced during a study of graft-versus-host responses after intestinal transplantation. Study results and limitations: In recipient marrow, GvH clones were found, and some appeared first in ileum or blood.

Data came from immunoSEQ multiplex PCR; TCRdb stores just in-frame clones and leaves some out. The profile shows roughly 100,000 clones, around 90% of them singletons. Germline V lookup: CDR1 MNHEY, CDR2 SVGAGI. V dropped 3 bases and J dropped 4; count of bases not matched to a gene: 7. The CDR3 spans 16 residues. This clone was seen more than once but under ten times. What it recognizes is unknown. This clonotype was sampled from a human donor who was the organ donor for an intestinal transplant. The chain is built from TRBV6-5 and TRBJ2-7; 12 bases line up with TRBD2. Sequenced material: unstimulated CD8+ T cells sorted from spleen or lymph node cells, taken before transplant. In DNA form, the CDR3 reads TGTGCCAGCAGTTATATCCGACTAGCGGGAGAATACGAGCAGTACTTC. Amino acid sequence: CASSYIRLAGEYEQYF.